Below, 5 T cell receptor beta chains from the same sample are listed, as sequenced in a study of blood T cells in healthy people across ages. A sample-barcoded 5' primer and a J-beta primer mix were used in a second PCR of about 7 to 12 cycles. TCRdb analysed the 5' RACE reads with MiXCR anew, one entry per CDR3 protein. The sample carries under 750,000 distinct CDR3 sequences, 40% to 55% recorded once. Sequenced: blood. These receptors originate from a man older than 75 in good health.

This clonotype showed up just a few times. The genes are TRBV4-2 and TRBJ2-3; TRBD2 matches at 9 bases. This CDR3 is 16 amino acids long. Germline V gene data show CDR1 as LGHNA and CDR2 as YNFKEQ. The V segment lost 2 bases and the J segment 2 bases; nucleotides outside the gene matches: 5. CDR3 nucleotide sequence: TGTGCCAGCAGCCAACTTCTAGCGGGGTCCACAGATACGCAGTATTTT. Translating gives CASSQLLAGSTDTQYF.

On this clonotype: A read error may produce the germline difference seen at one junction end. The chain employs TRBV5-1 and TRBJ1-5; D is unclear. Germline V gene sequence: CDR1 SGHRS, CDR2 YFSETQ. This CDR3 has 13 amino acids. CDR3 sequence reads: CASGFDGAQPQHF. The CDR3 region has the DNA TGCGCCAGCGGCTTTGACGGAGCTCAGCCCCAGCATTTT.

V and J are TRBV6-2 or TRBV6-3 and TRBJ2-7; 7 nucleotides align to TRBD2. Germline CDR1 MNHEY, CDR2 SVGEGT. This CDR3 region has 13 residues. The V segment lost 5 bases and the J segment 5 bases; nucleotides outside the gene matches: 6. The CDR3 DNA sequence: TGTGCCAGCAGTAGACAACTAGCGAACGAGCAGTACTTC. Residues: CASSRQLANEQYF.

V usage is TRBV18 and J usage is TRBJ2-7; D is unresolved. The germline CDR1 and CDR2 sequences are KGHSH and LQKENI. The length of the CDR3 is 15 residues. Deletions cut 1 base from V and 6 bases from J, with 16 bases between. The CDR3 region has the DNA TGTGCCAGCTCACCACTTGGAGAGTCCCCTAGCGAGCAGTACTTC. Translating it yields CASSPLGESPSEQYF.

As regards this clonotype: A clone one base away is much larger, so this may be a read error. V and J are TRBV7-9 and TRBJ2-7; D unresolved. The germline CDR1 and CDR2 sequences are SEHNR and FQNEAQ (reference sequence). The CDR3 sequence is 12 residues long. DNA for the CDR3: TGTGCCAGCAACTTAGGGCAGTACGAGCAGTACTTC. This translates into CASNLGQYEQYF.